This T cell receptor beta chain was captured by sequencing in a study of CD8 T cells in Susac syndrome. Germline loops: CDR1 MGHDK, CDR2 SYGVNS. The ends were cut back, 7 bases at V and 7 bases at J, with 16 bases in the middle. The CDR3 consists of 14 residues. Only a few counts were recorded for this clonotype. With random hexamers, roughly 0.45 to 1 ug RNA was reverse transcribed. Amplification of TCR beta CDR3 by immunoSEQ multiplex PCR spanned 54 Vbeta and 13 Jbeta. TCRdb reanalysed the immunoSEQ multiplex PCR reads using MiXCR and keeps one entry per CDR3 protein. Of fewer than 200,000 distinct CDR3 sequences in the sample, roughly 96% were seen once. Relapsing-remitting disease, either stable or active, was present in the multiple sclerosis controls, who were treatment-naive patients. Negative isolation was applied to CD8+ and CD4+ T cells, and FACS enrichment was applied to TEMRA cells.

Sequenced input: CD8+ T cells from PBMCs. The TCR was taken from a human donor with multiple sclerosis. This chain connects TRBV25-1 to TRBJ2-2, with D perhaps matching TRBD2 (5 bases). CDR3 in amino acids: CASTTADWGGELFF. The DNA of the CDR3 is TGTGCCAGCACCACAGCGGACTGGGGCGGGGAGCTGTTTTTT.